This TCR beta chain was identified during a study of cytomegalovirus exposure and HLA in healthy donors. For the study at large: Among the 370 or so donors who were genotyped, about 84% fell in the genetic ancestry cluster that is associated with self-reported Caucasian donors.

The PCR used 60 Vbeta and 13 Jbeta primers. TCRdb's copy holds only in-frame clones and misses some; the assay was immunoSEQ multiplex PCR. The sample lists about 170,000 clones; over 60% were seen once. Germline loops: CDR1 SGHKS, CDR2 YYEKEE (reference sequence). This CDR3 is 14 amino acids long. The V and J ends lost 4 bases and 5 bases respectively, with 15 bases between them. Notes on this clone: Its antigen is as yet unknown.

Study conclusions and caveats: Cytomegalovirus status was reportedly diagnosed by the classifier with high specificity and sensitivity. HLA restriction was apparent for most CMV-associated TCR beta chains in a later analysis.

The TCR was taken from a female donor in good health and CMV-seronegative. This rearrangement joins TRBV5-5 to TRBJ1-2; the D gene is possibly TRBD1 (5 bases). Sequenced input: PBMCs. The CDR3 loop reads CASSRSRDFYGYTF. The CDR3 DNA reads as TGTGCCAGCAGCCGGAGTCGGGACTTTTATGGCTACACCTTC.